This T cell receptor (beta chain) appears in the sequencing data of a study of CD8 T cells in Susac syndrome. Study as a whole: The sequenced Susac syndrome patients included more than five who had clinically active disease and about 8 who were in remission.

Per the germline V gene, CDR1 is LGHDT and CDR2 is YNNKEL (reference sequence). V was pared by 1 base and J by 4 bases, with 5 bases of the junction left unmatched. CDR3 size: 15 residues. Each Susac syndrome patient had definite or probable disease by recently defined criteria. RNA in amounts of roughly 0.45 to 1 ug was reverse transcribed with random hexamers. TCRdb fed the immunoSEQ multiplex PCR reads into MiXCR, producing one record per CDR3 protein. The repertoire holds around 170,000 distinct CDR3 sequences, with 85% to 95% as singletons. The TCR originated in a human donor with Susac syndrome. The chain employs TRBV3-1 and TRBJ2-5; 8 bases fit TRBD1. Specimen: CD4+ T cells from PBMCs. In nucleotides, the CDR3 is TGTGCCAGCAGCCAAGGGTTCGGACAGGGAGAGACCCAGTACTTC. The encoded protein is CASSQGFGQGETQYF.